One and the same sample provided the 27 T cell receptor beta chains below, sequenced in a study of T cell changes during pregnancy in multiple sclerosis. Produced via immunoSEQ multiplex PCR; TCRdb's table is partial and in-frame only. The top ten hold 0.7% to 0.85% of the sample, which has tens of thousands of clones, around 89% seen once. Sequencing used CD4+ T cells from peripheral blood mononuclear cells, obtained in the first trimester of pregnancy. The origin of the receptors is a female donor in good health, enrolled as a control in a pregnancy study.

This sequence joins TRBV15 and TRBJ2-7, with 8 bases matching TRBD1. V shed 5 bases and J 3 bases; nucleotides not matched to a gene: 15. Per germline, CDR1 LNHNV and CDR2 YYDKDF (reference sequence). CDR3 length: 17 amino acids. CDR3 sequence reads: CATSPRQWLTGDYEQYF. The CDR3 DNA sequence: TGTGCCACCAGCCCCAGACAGTGGCTGACAGGGGACTACGAGCAGTACTTC.

The chain joins TRBV2 to TRBJ2-5; 10 bases match TRBD1. The length of the CDR3 is 14 residues. CDR1 is SNHLY and CDR2 is FYNNEI in the germline V gene. V dropped 4 bases and J dropped 2; count of bases not matched to a gene: 1. DNA for the CDR3: TGTGCCAGCAGTGGGGACAGGGGACAAGAGACCCAGTACTTC. Protein sequence: CASSGDRGQETQYF. The full variable domain, in which reference TRBV2 and TRBJ2-5 provide the parts outside the CDR3, is EPEVTQTPSHQVTQMGQEVILRCVPISNHLYFYWYRQILGQKVEFLVSFYNNEISEKSEIFDDQFSVERPDGSNFTLKIRSTKLEDSAMYFCASSGDRGQETQYFGPGTRLLVL.

The chain carries TRBV25-1 and TRBJ1-3, with TRBD1 matching over 7 bases. The CDR3 is made up of 17 amino acids. Germline CDR1 MGHDK, CDR2 SYGVNS. Trimming took 3 bases from V and 0 from J; bases not matched to a gene: 8. The CDR3 DNA reads as TGTGCCAGCAGTGACGAACAGGGGACGTCCTCTGGAAACACCATATATTTT. It translates to CASSDEQGTSSGNTIYF.

The chain links TRBV14 to TRBJ2-1; a possible D gene is TRBD2 (5 bases). The CDR3 runs 14 residues. The V end was cut by 4 bases, the J end by 8 bases, with 15 bases between. The germline V gene has CDR1 SGHDN and CDR2 FVKESK. The CDR3 protein is CASSLAGHQHEQFF. CDR3 sequence (DNA): TGTGCCAGCAGCCTCGCGGGCCATCAACATGAGCAGTTCTTC.

The chain employs TRBV29-1 and TRBJ2-5, with TRBD1 matching 7 bases. Looked up from germline, CDR1 is SQVTM and CDR2 is ANQGSEA. Trimming at V came to 5 bases and at J to 4 bases, leaving 7 bases not matched to a gene. CDR3 length equals 13 residues. The CDR3 loop is CSVNTGVGETQYF. As DNA, the CDR3 is TGCAGCGTTAACACAGGGGTCGGAGAGACCCAGTACTTC.

V gene TRBV13 combines with J gene TRBJ1-4, with D perhaps matching TRBD1 (5 bases). Trimming removed 2 bases at V and 5 bases at J, with 9 bases between. The germline CDR1 and CDR2 sequences are PRHDT and FYEKMQ (reference sequence). The CDR3 loop spans 14 amino acids. The DNA of the CDR3 is TGTGCCAGCAGCTTATTAGGGGAAAATGAAAAACTGTTTTTT. Protein sequence: CASSLLGENEKLFF.

V is TRBV5-5 and J is TRBJ1-4, with 8 bases identical to TRBD1. CDR3 size: 14 residues. V lost 2 bases to trimming and J lost 7 bases; unmatched junction nucleotides: 4. Germline V CDR1 and CDR2: SGHKS, YYEKEE (reference sequence). CDR3 sequence: CASSFAGGVEKLFF. DNA for the CDR3: TGTGCCAGCAGCTTCGCAGGGGGCGTTGAAAAACTGTTTTTT. Looking up the rest from reference TRBV5-5 and TRBJ1-4 gives the full variable domain: DAGVTQSPTHLIKTRGQQVTLRCSPISGHKSVSWYQQVLGQGPQFIFQYYEKEERGRGNFPDRFSARQFPNYSSELNVNALLLGDSALYLCASSFAGGVEKLFFGSGTQLSVL.

The chain couples TRBV6-1 to TRBJ1-5; no clear D. Trimming left V 2 bases short and J 0 bases short, with 8 bases between. CDR1 and CDR2 (germline): MNHNS, SASEGT. CDR3 length equals 15 residues. CDR3 in amino acids: CASSERVDSNQPQHF. The CDR3 bases are TGTGCCAGCAGTGAACGAGTAGATAGCAATCAGCCCCAGCATTTT.

The sample holds a few counts of this clone. The chain links TRBV7-6 to TRBJ2-7; 7 nucleotides agree with TRBD2. The CDR3 covers 12 residues. CDR1 is SGHVS, CDR2 FNYEAQ, per germline. V was clipped by 5 bases and J by 5 bases; unmatched bases: 3. Here the CDR3 DNA reads TGTGCCAGCAGCCCCCGGGGGGACGAGCAGTACTTC. Translating gives CASSPRGDEQYF.

V gene TRBV5-4 combines with J gene TRBJ1-6; D is possibly TRBD1 (5 bases). Germline V gives CDR1 SGHNT, CDR2 YYREEE (reference sequence). CDR3 length: 16 amino acids. Trimming stripped 2 bases from V and 3 bases from J, with 12 bases between. The CDR3 loop reads CASSFGGDLYNSPLHF. As DNA, the CDR3 is TGTGCCAGCAGCTTTGGAGGGGACCTCTATAATTCACCCCTCCACTTT.

The genes are TRBV6-5 and TRBJ1-3, with 7 nucleotides matching TRBD1. Germline CDR1 reads MNHEY; CDR2 reads SVGAGI. The CDR3 has 15 residues. J lost 3 bases, V lost 4 bases, and 6 bases had no gene match. The DNA for the CDR3 is TGTGCCAGCAGTTTGGTTTCAGGGGGTGGAAACACCATATATTTT. It encodes CASSLVSGGGNTIYF.

The chain employs TRBV5-8 and TRBJ1-5; unclear D gene. Germline V lookup: CDR1 SGHTS, CDR2 YDEGEE. V gave up 1 base and J gave up 7 bases, with 12 bases separating them. The CDR3 runs to 14 residues. CDR3 amino acids: CASSLLRGAQPQHF. The DNA of the CDR3 is TGTGCCAGCAGCTTGTTGAGAGGAGCGCAGCCCCAGCATTTT.

The chain has TRBV19 and TRBJ2-7; 9 bases fit TRBD1. The CDR3 runs 15 residues. The V gene's germline CDR1 is LNHDA and CDR2 SQIVND (reference sequence). Trimming took 1 base from V and 3 from J; bases not matched to a gene: 4. DNA for the CDR3: TGTGCCAGTAGTATAGGTGGGACAGGGAGCTACGAGCAGTACTTC. Translated, it gives CASSIGGTGSYEQYF.

Judged by abundance, this clone is medium-sized (0.01 to 0.1%). CDR3 in DNA: TGTGCCAGCAGCTTCCCCGGACAGGGAGTCTATGGCTACACCTTC. As protein: CASSFPGQGVYGYTF. V and J are TRBV5-4 and TRBJ1-2, with 8 bases identical to TRBD1. CDR1 and CDR2 (germline): SGHNT, YYREEE (reference sequence). V dropped 2 bases and J dropped 4; count of bases not matched to a gene: 7. CDR3 length equals 15 residues.

The V call is TRBV28, the J call TRBJ2-1; 7 nucleotides line up with TRBD2. This CDR3 region has 16 residues. The V gene's germline CDR1 is MDHEN and CDR2 SYDVKM. V shed 3 bases, J shed 2 bases, and the junction held 7 bases outside the gene matches. CDR3 residues: CASSFHWGGTYNEQFF. DNA for the CDR3: TGTGCCAGCAGTTTCCATTGGGGGGGGACCTACAATGAGCAGTTCTTC.

Of note for this clone: At the DNA level, this CDR3 is encoded by other sequences in the same sample as well. This chain links TRBV28 with TRBJ1-5; TRBD1 matches 8 bases. The trim removed 8 bases at V and 1 base at J, leaving 7 bases unmatched. The CDR3 consists of 15 residues. The germline V gene encodes CDR1 MDHEN and CDR2 SYDVKM. The CDR3 protein is CASLGTGLSNQPQHF. The DNA for the CDR3 is TGTGCCAGCCTCGGGACAGGTTTAAGCAATCAGCCCCAGCATTTT.

The chain employs TRBV7-2 and TRBJ2-5, with a weak D call TRBD1 (6 bases). The V gene lost 5 bases and the J gene lost 5 bases, with 15 bases spanning the gap. The CDR3 totals 14 residues. CDR1 and CDR2 (germline): SGHTA, FQGNSA. This CDR3 reads CASSQNRVGETQYF. The CDR3 DNA reads TGTGCCAGCAGCCAAAACAGGGTTGGGGAGACCCAGTACTTC.

DNA of the CDR3: TGTGCCAGTAGTAGGGGACAGGGAGGACTACTCATCGGAAACACCATATATTTT. This translates into CASSRGQGGLLIGNTIYF. The chain is built from TRBV19 and TRBJ1-3; TRBD1 agrees at 9 bases. The germline V gene has CDR1 LNHDA and CDR2 SQIVND (reference sequence). Unmatched junction bases numbered 14, after V lost 4 bases and J lost 4 bases. The CDR3 covers 18 residues.

Note on this clone: The CDR3 does not close with the conserved phenylalanine or tryptophan, likely indicating a read error. The DNA is left out, because the CDR3 cannot be placed on it with certainty; the CDR3 is given as TCRdb lists it. The chain carries TRBV6-4 and TRBJ2-6; the table gives TRBD2 as D, unverified against the DNA. Germline V gene lookup returns CDR1 MRHNA and CDR2 SNTAGT. The CDR3 has 8 residues if both end residues are counted. CDR3 sequence reads: CASSGDST.

The chain combines TRBV6-5 with TRBJ2-7; D gene ambiguous. Trimming took 0 bases from V and 3 from J, leaving 9 bases between them. In germline, CDR1 is MNHEY, CDR2 SVGAGI. CDR3 length: 14 residues. CDR3 loop: CASSYSNSIYEQYF. DNA for the CDR3: TGTGCCAGCAGTTACTCGAACAGCATCTACGAGCAGTACTTC.

This chain joins TRBV9 and TRBJ1-2, with D possibly TRBD1 on 5 matching bases. CDR3 length: 12 amino acids. From germline, CDR1 is SGDLS and CDR2 YYNGEE. V was clipped by 5 bases and J by 2 bases, with 7 bases between them. DNA of the CDR3: TGTGCCAGCAGATCAGGGAACTATGGCTACACCTTC. Translation gives CASRSGNYGYTF.

The chain has TRBV7-6 and TRBJ2-2, with D maybe TRBD2 (5 bases). The V and J ends lost 4 bases and 2 bases respectively, with 17 bases between them. Germline values: CDR1 SGHVS, CDR2 FNYEAQ. This CDR3 spans 17 amino acids. The DNA of the CDR3 is TGTGCCAGCAGCTATATAGGAGGCGGCATCAACACCGGGGAGCTGTTTTTT. As protein: CASSYIGGGINTGELFF.

The genes are TRBV18 and TRBJ2-1; D perhaps matches TRBD1 (5 bases). Trimming cost V 1 base and J 3 bases, with 7 bases left between them. The CDR3 is 14 amino acids. Germline assignment: CDR1 KGHSH and CDR2 LQKENI. The CDR3 protein is CASSPQGNYNEQFF. The DNA for the CDR3 is TGTGCCAGCTCACCACAGGGGAACTACAATGAGCAGTTCTTC.

V and J are TRBV19 and TRBJ1-1; 12 bases map to TRBD1. Germline V gives CDR1 LNHDA, CDR2 SQIVND (reference sequence). This CDR3 is built from 14 residues. The J segment lost 5 bases and the V segment lost 8 bases, leaving 6 bases of the junction unmatched. The DNA for the CDR3 is TGTGCCAGTTCCCGGGACAGGGGGCCGACTGAAGCTTTCTTT. Translation: CASSRDRGPTEAFF.

The CDR3 region has the DNA TGTGCCAGCAGCGTAGCTCCGGGACAGACTTCTAACTATGGCTACACCTTC. It translates to CASSVAPGQTSNYGYTF. The genes are TRBV9 and TRBJ1-2; 7 nucleotides align to TRBD1. The CDR3 has 17 amino acids. The ends lost 0 bases at V and 0 bases at J; junction bases unmatched: 8. Germline V CDR1 and CDR2: SGDLS, YYNGEE.

The chain has TRBV5-1 and TRBJ1-2; D unclear. Germline V gene lookup returns CDR1 SGHRS and CDR2 YFSETQ. The V gene lost 3 bases and the J gene lost 2 bases, with 8 bases spanning the gap. This CDR3 is built from 13 residues. CDR3 in amino acids: CASSSGRNYGYTF. As DNA, the CDR3 is TGCGCCAGCAGCTCGGGGAGAAACTATGGCTACACCTTC. Full variable domain (missing parts from reference TRBV5-1 and TRBJ1-2): KAGVTQTPRYLIKTRGQQVTLSCSPISGHRSVSWYQQTPGQGLQFLFEYFSETQRNKGNFPGRFSGRQFSNSRSEMNVSTLELGDSALYLCASSSGRNYGYTFGSGTRLTVV.

The chain is built from TRBV5-6 and TRBJ2-2; 7 positions match TRBD2. CDR1 SGHDT and CDR2 YYEEEE come from the germline V gene. The CDR3 runs 15 residues. The ends lost 2 bases at V and 6 bases at J; junction bases unmatched: 7. CDR3: CASSFPSGYAGELFF. CDR3 in DNA: TGTGCCAGCAGCTTTCCTAGCGGATACGCCGGGGAGCTGTTTTTT. Using reference TRBV5-6 and TRBJ2-2 for the parts outside the CDR3, the full variable domain is DAGVTQSPTHLIKTRGQQVTLRCSPKSGHDTVSWYQQALGQGPQFIFQYYEEEERQRGNFPDRFSGHQFPNYSSELNVNALLLGDSALYLCASSFPSGYAGELFFGEGSRLTVL.